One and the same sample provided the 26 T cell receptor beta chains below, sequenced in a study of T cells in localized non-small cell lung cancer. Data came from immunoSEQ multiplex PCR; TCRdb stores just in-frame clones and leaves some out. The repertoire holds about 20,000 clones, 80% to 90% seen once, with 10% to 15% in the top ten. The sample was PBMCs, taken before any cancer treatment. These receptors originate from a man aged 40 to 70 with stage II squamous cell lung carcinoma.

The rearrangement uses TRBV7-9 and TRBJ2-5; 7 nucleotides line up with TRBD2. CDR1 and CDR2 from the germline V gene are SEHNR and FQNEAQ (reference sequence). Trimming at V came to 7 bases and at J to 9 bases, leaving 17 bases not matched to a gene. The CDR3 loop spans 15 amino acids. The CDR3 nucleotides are TGTGCCAGCAACACCCAGACAGCGGGGATGAGGGCCCAGTACTTC. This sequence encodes CASNTQTAGMRAQYF.

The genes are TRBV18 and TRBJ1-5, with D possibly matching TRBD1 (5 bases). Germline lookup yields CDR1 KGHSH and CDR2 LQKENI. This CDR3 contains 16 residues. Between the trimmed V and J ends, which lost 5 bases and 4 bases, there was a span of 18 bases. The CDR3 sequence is CASSSNSGTANQPQHF. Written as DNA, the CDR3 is TGTGCCAGCTCATCCAACTCCGGGACGGCTAATCAGCCCCAGCATTTT.

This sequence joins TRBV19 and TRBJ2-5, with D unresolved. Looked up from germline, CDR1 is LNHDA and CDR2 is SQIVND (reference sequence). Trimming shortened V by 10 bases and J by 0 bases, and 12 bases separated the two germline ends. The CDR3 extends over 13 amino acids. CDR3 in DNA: TGTGCCACCCTTTACCGGTACCAAGAGACCCAGTACTTC. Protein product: CATLYRYQETQYF.

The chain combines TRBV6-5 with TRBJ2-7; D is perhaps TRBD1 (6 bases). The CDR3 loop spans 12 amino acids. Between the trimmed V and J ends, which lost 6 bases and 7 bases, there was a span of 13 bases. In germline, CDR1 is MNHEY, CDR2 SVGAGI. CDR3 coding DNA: TGTGCCAGCAGGGTGGGACACGGAGAGCAGTACTTC. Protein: CASRVGHGEQYF.

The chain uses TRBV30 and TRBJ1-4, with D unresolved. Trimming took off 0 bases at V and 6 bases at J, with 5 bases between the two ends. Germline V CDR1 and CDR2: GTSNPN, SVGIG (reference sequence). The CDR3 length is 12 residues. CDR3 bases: TGTGCCTGGAGTGTCGGGGATGAAAAACTGTTTTTT. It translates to CAWSVGDEKLFF.

As DNA, the CDR3 is TGTGCCAGCAGCCCTCCCGTTGGGGCAGGCTACACCTTC. Protein: CASSPPVGAGYTF. The chain recombines TRBV7-6 with TRBJ1-2, with TRBD1 as a possible D gene (5 bases). Trimming removed 5 bases from V and 8 bases from J, with 15 bases in between. This CDR3 is built from 13 residues. Germline CDR1 reads SGHVS; CDR2 reads FNYEAQ.

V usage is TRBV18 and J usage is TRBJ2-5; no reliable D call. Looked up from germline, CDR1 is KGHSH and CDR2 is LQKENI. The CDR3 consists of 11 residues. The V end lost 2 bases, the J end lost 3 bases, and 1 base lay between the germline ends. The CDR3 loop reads CASSPKETQYF. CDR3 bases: TGTGCCAGCTCACCAAAAGAGACCCAGTACTTC.

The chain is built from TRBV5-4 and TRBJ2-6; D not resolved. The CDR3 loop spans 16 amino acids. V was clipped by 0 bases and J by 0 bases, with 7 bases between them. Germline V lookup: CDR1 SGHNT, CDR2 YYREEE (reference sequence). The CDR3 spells CASSLASSSGANVLTF. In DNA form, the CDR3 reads TGTGCCAGCAGCTTGGCCAGCAGCTCTGGGGCCAACGTCCTGACTTTC.

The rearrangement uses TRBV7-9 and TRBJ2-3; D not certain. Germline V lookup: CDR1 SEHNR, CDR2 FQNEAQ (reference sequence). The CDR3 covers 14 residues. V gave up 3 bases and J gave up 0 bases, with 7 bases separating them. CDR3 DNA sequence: TGTGCCAGCAGCTTTGCGATTAGCACAGATACGCAGTATTTT. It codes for CASSFAISTDTQYF.

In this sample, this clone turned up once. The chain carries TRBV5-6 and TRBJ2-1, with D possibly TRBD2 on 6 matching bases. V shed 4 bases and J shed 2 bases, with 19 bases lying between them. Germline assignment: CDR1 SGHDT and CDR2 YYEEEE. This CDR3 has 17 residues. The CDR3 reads CASSREILAVTYNEQFF. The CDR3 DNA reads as TGTGCCAGCAGCCGGGAGATATTAGCGGTAACCTACAATGAGCAGTTCTTC. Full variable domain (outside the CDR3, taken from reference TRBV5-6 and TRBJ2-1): DAGVTQSPTHLIKTRGQQVTLRCSPKSGHDTVSWYQQALGQGPQFIFQYYEEEERQRGNFPDRFSGHQFPNYSSELNVNALLLGDSALYLCASSREILAVTYNEQFFGPGTRLTVL.

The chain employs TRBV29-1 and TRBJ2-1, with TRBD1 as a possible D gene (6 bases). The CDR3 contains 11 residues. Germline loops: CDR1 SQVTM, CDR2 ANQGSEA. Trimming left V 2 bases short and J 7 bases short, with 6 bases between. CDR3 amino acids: CSVERGNEQFF. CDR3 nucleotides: TGCAGCGTTGAAAGGGGGAATGAGCAGTTCTTC.

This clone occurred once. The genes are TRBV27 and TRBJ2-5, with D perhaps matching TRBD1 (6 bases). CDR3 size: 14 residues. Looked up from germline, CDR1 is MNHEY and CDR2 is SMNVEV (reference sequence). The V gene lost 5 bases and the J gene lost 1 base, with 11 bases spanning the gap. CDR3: CASSPGHTQETQYF. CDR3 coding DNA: TGTGCCAGCAGTCCGGGACACACCCAAGAGACCCAGTACTTC.

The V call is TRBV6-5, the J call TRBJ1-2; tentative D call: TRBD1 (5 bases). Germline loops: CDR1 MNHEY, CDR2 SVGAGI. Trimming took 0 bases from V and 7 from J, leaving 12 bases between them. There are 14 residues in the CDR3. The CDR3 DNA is TGTGCCAGCAGTTACTCGTCAGGGCTTAGTGGCTACACCTTC. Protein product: CASSYSSGLSGYTF.

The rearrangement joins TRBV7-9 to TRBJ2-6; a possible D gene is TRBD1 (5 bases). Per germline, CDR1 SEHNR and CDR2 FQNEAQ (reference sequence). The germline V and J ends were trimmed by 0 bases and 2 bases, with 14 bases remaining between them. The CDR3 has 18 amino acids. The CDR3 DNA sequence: TGTGCCAGCAGCTTAGCGCTGGCAGGGCTGGCTGGGGCCAACGTCCTGACTTTC. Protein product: CASSLALAGLAGANVLTF.

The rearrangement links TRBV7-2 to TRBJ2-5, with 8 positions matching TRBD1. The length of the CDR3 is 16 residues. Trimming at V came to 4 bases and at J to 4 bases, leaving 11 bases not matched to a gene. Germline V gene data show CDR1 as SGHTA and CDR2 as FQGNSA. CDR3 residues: CASSSIGQGIGETQYF. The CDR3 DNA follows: TGTGCCAGCAGCTCAATCGGACAGGGAATAGGAGAGACCCAGTACTTC.

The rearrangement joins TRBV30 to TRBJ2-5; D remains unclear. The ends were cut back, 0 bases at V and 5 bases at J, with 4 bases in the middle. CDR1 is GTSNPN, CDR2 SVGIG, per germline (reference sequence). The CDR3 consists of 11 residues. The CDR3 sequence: CAWSVKETQYF. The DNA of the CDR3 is TGTGCCTGGAGTGTGAAGGAGACCCAGTACTTC.

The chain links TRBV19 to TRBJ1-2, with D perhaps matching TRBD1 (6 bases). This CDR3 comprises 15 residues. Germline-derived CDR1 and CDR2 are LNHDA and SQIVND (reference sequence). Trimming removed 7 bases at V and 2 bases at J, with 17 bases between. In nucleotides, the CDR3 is TGTGCCAGTAAGGATGAGAGAACAGGGAACTATGGCTACACCTTC. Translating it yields CASKDERTGNYGYTF. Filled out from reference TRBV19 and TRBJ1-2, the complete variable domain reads DGGITQSPKYLFRKEGQNVTLSCEQNLNHDAMYWYRQDPGQGLRLIYYSQIVNDFQKGDIAEGYSVSREKKESFPLTVTSAQKNPTAFYLCASKDERTGNYGYTFGSGTRLTVV.

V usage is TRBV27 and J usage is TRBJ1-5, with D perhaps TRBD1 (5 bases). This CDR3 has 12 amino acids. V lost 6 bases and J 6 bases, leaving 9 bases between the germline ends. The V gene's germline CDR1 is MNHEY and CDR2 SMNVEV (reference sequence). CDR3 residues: CASRRGGQPQHF. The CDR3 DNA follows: TGTGCCAGCAGGAGGGGAGGTCAGCCCCAGCATTTT.

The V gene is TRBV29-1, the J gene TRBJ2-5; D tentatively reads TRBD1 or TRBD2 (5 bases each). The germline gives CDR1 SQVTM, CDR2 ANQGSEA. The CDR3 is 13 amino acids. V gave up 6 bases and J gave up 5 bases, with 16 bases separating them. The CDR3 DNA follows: TGCAGCGTCCCTGGGGGTAGCCGGGAGACCCAGTACTTC. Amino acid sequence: CSVPGGSRETQYF. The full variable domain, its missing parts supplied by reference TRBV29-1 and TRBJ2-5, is SAVISQKPSRDICQRGTSLTIQCQVDSQVTMMFWYRQQPGQSLTLIATANQGSEATYESGFVIDKFPISRPNLTFSTLTVSNMSPEDSSIYLCSVPGGSRETQYFGPGTRLLVL.

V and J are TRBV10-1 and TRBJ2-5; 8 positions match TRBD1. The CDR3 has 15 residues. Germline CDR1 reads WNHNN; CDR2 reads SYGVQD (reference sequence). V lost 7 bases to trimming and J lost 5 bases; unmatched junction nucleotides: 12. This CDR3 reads CASNRPTGDGETQYF. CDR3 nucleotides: TGCGCCAGCAACAGACCGACAGGGGATGGGGAGACCCAGTACTTC.

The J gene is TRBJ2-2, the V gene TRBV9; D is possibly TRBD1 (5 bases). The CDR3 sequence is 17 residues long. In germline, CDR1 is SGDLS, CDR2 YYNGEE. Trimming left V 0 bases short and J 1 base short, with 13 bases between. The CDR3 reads CASSVATMTVNTGELFF. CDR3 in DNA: TGTGCCAGCAGCGTAGCTACGATGACAGTGAACACCGGGGAGCTGTTTTTT.

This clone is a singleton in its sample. The CDR3 sequence is CASSYSQDTRNTIYF. In DNA, the CDR3 is TGTGCCAGCAGTTACTCGCAGGACACCCGAAACACCATATATTTT. V and J are TRBV6-5 and TRBJ1-3, with D maybe TRBD1 (5 bases). The CDR3 runs 15 residues. Germline-derived CDR1 and CDR2 are MNHEY and SVGAGI. V lost 0 bases and J lost 5, with 11 bases in between.

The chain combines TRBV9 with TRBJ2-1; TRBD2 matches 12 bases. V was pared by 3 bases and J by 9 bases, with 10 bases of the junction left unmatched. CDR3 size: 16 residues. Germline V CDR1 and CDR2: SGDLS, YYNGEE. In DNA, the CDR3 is TGTGCCAGCAGCGCCAAACCTAGCGGGAGGGGTGGTGAGCAGTTCTTC. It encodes CASSAKPSGRGGEQFF.

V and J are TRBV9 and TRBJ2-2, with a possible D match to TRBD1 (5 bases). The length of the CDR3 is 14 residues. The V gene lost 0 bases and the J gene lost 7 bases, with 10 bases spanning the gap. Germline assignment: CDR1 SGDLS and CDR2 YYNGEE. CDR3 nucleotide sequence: TGTGCCAGCAGCGTAGCAGGGCCACGCGGGGAGCTGTTTTTT. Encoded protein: CASSVAGPRGELFF. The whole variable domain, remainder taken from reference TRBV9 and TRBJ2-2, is DSGVTQTPKHLITATGQRVTLRCSPRSGDLSVYWYQQSLDQGLQFLIQYYNGEERAKGNILERFSAQQFPDLHSELNLSSLELGDSALYFCASSVAGPRGELFFGEGSRLTVL.

The CDR3 nucleotides read TGTGCCTGGAGTGTGAAGTTTAACTATGGCTACACCTTC. Its protein product is CAWSVKFNYGYTF. V and J are TRBV30 and TRBJ1-2; the D is unclear. The CDR3 is made up of 13 amino acids. V dropped 0 bases and J dropped 1 base, with 6 bases sitting between them. Germline V gives CDR1 GTSNPN, CDR2 SVGIG (reference sequence).

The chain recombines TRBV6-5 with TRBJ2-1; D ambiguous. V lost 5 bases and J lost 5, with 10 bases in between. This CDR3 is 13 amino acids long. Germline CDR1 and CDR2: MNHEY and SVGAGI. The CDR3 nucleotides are TGTGCCAGCAGTACCAACCCCGACAATGAGCAGTTCTTC. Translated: CASSTNPDNEQFF.